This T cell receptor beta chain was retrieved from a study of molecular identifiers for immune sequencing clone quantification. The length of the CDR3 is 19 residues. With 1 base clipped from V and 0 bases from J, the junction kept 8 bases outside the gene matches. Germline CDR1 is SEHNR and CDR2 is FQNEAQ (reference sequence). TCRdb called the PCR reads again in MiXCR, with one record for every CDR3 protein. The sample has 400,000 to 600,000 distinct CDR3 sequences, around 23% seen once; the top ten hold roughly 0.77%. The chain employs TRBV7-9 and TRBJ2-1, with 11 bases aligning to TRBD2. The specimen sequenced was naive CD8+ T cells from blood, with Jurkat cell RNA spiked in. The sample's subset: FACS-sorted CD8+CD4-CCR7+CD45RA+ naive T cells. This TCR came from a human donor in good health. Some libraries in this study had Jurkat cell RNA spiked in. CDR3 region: CASSLGLAGGTDSYNEQFF. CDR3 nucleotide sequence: TGTGCCAGCAGCTTAGGTCTAGCGGGAGGCACAGACTCCTACAATGAGCAGTTCTTC.